The 27 T cell receptor beta chains below all came from one sample that was sequenced in a study of breast tumors, draining lymph nodes, adjacent tissues. TCRdb passed the multiplex PCR reads through MiXCR, listing each CDR3 protein once. The sample contains some 53,000 distinct CDR3 sequences, roughly 39% of which appear only once. What was sequenced was breast tumor tissue. These receptors all stem from a female donor with breast cancer. Some clones in this sample may be carry-over from other donors' samples.

The DNA of the CDR3 is TGTGCCAGCAGCGGACTAGCGGGTGCCTACGAGCAGTACTTC. This gives the protein CASSGLAGAYEQYF. The chain couples TRBV2 to TRBJ2-7; 11 positions match TRBD2. This CDR3 contains 14 residues. After removal of 6 bases from V and 2 bases from J, the junction contained 3 bases not matched to a gene. Looked up from germline, CDR1 is SNHLY and CDR2 is FYNNEI.

In its sample, this clonotype was seen many times. The chain couples TRBV6-5 to TRBJ2-7; the match to TRBD1 covers 7 bases. Per germline, CDR1 MNHEY and CDR2 SVGAGI. This CDR3 spans 14 amino acids. With 5 bases clipped from V and 4 bases from J, the junction kept 8 bases outside the gene matches. The CDR3 DNA reads as TGTGCCAGCAGTAAAACCGACAGGGCATACGAGCAGTACTTC. Translation gives CASSKTDRAYEQYF.

This sequence joins TRBV6-6 and TRBJ1-5; 7 nucleotides agree with TRBD1. This CDR3 has 14 residues. V gave up 0 bases and J gave up 11 bases; unmatched junction bases: 7. Germline CDR1 and CDR2: MNHNY and SVGAGI (reference sequence). As DNA, the CDR3 is TGTGCCAGCAGTTACTCGAGGGGGCAAGAGACCCAGCATTTT. This codes for CASSYSRGQETQHF.

This clonotype was observed at least ten times. This chain uses TRBV5-1 with TRBJ1-1; D call uncertain. Germline lookup yields CDR1 SGHRS and CDR2 YFSETQ. Trimming removed 1 base from V and 0 bases from J, with 7 bases in between. This CDR3 is built from 14 residues. DNA of the CDR3: TGCGCCAGCAGCTTGTGGGGTCTGAACACTGAAGCTTTCTTT. Amino acids: CASSLWGLNTEAFF. Looking up the rest from reference TRBV5-1 and TRBJ1-1 gives the full variable domain: KAGVTQTPRYLIKTRGQQVTLSCSPISGHRSVSWYQQTPGQGLQFLFEYFSETQRNKGNFPGRFSGRQFSNSRSEMNVSTLELGDSALYLCASSLWGLNTEAFFGQGTRLTVV.

This clonotype was detected ten times or more. The chain has TRBV25-1 and TRBJ2-1, with D uncertain. Germline CDR1 MGHDK, CDR2 SYGVNS. The ends were cut back, 2 bases at V and 8 bases at J, with 10 bases in the middle. CDR3 length: 13 residues. This CDR3 reads CASSEIQWDEQFF. The CDR3 coding sequence is TGTGCCAGCAGTGAAATTCAATGGGATGAGCAGTTCTTC.

This clonotype was recorded at least ten times. The V gene is TRBV12-3 or TRBV12-4, the J gene TRBJ2-7; 8 nucleotides agree with TRBD2. V was pared by 6 bases and J by 1 base, with 8 bases of the junction left unmatched. CDR3 length: 15 residues. The CDR3 nucleotides read TGTGCCAGCAGCCGACTAGCGTCTTTTTCCTACGAGCAGTACTTC. Translation: CASSRLASFSYEQYF.

Relative to its sample, this clonotype is medium-sized (0.01 to 0.1%). This rearrangement joins TRBV7-8 to TRBJ2-7; the D is unclear. This CDR3 comprises 15 residues. Trimming shortened V by 4 bases and J by 1 base, and 14 bases separated the two germline ends. CDR1 is SGHVS and CDR2 is FQNEAQ in the germline V gene. The CDR3 sequence: CASSYGSGFSYEQYF. The CDR3 DNA reads TGTGCCAGCAGCTACGGTAGTGGGTTTTCCTACGAGCAGTACTTC.

This clonotype was counted many times. CDR3 residues: CASSYRPYNEQFF. In DNA form, the CDR3 reads TGTGCCAGCAGTTATAGGCCTTACAATGAGCAGTTCTTC. V is TRBV6-2 or TRBV6-3 and J is TRBJ2-1, with D uncertain. Trimming stripped 3 bases from V and 4 bases from J, with 7 bases between. The V gene's germline CDR1 is MNHEY and CDR2 SVGEGT. The CDR3 spans 13 residues.

The rearrangement uses TRBV9 and TRBJ2-2; D might be TRBD1 or TRBD2, each matching 7 bases. Trimming left V 2 bases short and J 7 bases short, with 15 bases between. CDR3 size: 15 residues. CDR1 is SGDLS, CDR2 YYNGEE, per germline. CDR3 in DNA: TGTGCCAGCAGCGTGGGAGGGGGCTACGGCGGGGAGCTGTTTTTT. It is translated as CASSVGGGYGGELFF.

This chain connects TRBV9 to TRBJ2-1; maybe TRBD2 (5 bases). Germline loops: CDR1 SGDLS, CDR2 YYNGEE. This CDR3 region has 16 residues. Trimming stripped 4 bases from V and 6 bases from J, with 20 bases between. The CDR3 DNA reads TGTGCCAGCAGCCCAAGGAGGTCCCATCTCCTCAATGAGCAGTTCTTC. It specifies CASSPRRSHLLNEQFF.

The rearrangement joins TRBV2 to TRBJ1-5, with 7 bases identical to TRBD1. With 5 bases clipped from V and 14 bases from J, the junction kept 12 bases outside the gene matches. The CDR3 consists of 13 residues. The V gene's germline CDR1 is SNHLY and CDR2 FYNNEI. The CDR3 loop is CASSRQGNTYEHF. The DNA for the CDR3 is TGTGCCAGCAGTCGACAGGGAAACACCTACGAGCATTTT.

This chain joins TRBV2 and TRBJ1-6; unclear D gene. CDR1 is SNHLY and CDR2 is FYNNEI in the germline V gene. Deletions cut 1 base from V and 6 bases from J, with 7 bases between. The CDR3 runs to 14 residues. The CDR3 bases are TGTGCCAGCAGTGAAGGGGTCGGTAATTCACCCCTCCACTTT. Encoded protein: CASSEGVGNSPLHF.

This clonotype was picked up many times. The V gene is TRBV9, the J gene TRBJ2-1, with 13 bases matching TRBD2. Germline trimming cut 4 bases from V and 4 bases from J; bases unmatched to any gene: 5. This CDR3 is 16 amino acids long. From germline, CDR1 is SGDLS and CDR2 YYNGEE. The CDR3 region is CASSTRTSGSYNEQFF. In DNA form, the CDR3 reads TGTGCCAGCAGCACACGGACTAGCGGGAGTTACAATGAGCAGTTCTTC.

This clonotype has ten or more counts. The chain links TRBV10-1 to TRBJ2-1, with 7 bases that match TRBD1. The CDR3 loop spans 14 amino acids. V lost 6 bases and J lost 7; bases outside the gene matches: 9. Germline values: CDR1 WNHNN, CDR2 SYGVQD (reference sequence). The CDR3 bases are TGCGCCAGCAGCGGGACAGACATGGGAAATGAGCAGTTCTTC. Its protein is CASSGTDMGNEQFF.

This clonotype was seen ten or more times. The CDR3 loop is CASSLVAGELFF. For the CDR3, the DNA is TGTGCCAGCAGCCTAGTCGCCGGGGAGCTGTTTTTT. The V call is TRBV3-1, the J call TRBJ2-2; D unresolved. V was trimmed by 4 bases and J by 6 bases, leaving 6 bases between them. Germline values: CDR1 LGHDT, CDR2 YNNKEL (reference sequence). The CDR3 spans 12 residues.

This clonotype was found many times. The V gene is TRBV27, the J gene TRBJ1-4, with a weak D call TRBD1 (5 bases). The CDR3 is made up of 13 amino acids. Germline values: CDR1 MNHEY, CDR2 SMNVEV (reference sequence). With 8 bases removed from V and 6 bases from J, the gap between germline ends came to 13 bases. CDR3 sequence: CASPRVLYEKLFF. Written as DNA, the CDR3 is TGTGCCAGCCCCAGGGTTTTGTATGAAAAACTGTTTTTT.

This clonotype is categorized as medium-sized (0.01 to 0.1%). The chain is built from TRBV30 and TRBJ1-6, with D maybe TRBD1 (6 bases). This CDR3 is built from 14 residues. Per the germline V gene, CDR1 is GTSNPN and CDR2 is SVGIG (reference sequence). V lost 5 bases and J lost 7, with 15 bases in between. The CDR3 protein is CAWSNGGANSPLHF. DNA of the CDR3: TGTGCCTGGTCTAACGGGGGGGCGAATTCACCCCTCCACTTT. The entire variable domain, with the rest obtained from reference TRBV30 and TRBJ1-6, is as follows: SQTIHQWPATLVQPVGSPLSLECTVEGTSNPNLYWYRQAAGRGLQLLFYSVGIGQISSEVPQNLSASRPQDRQFILSSKKLLLSDSGFYLCAWSNGGANSPLHFGNGTRLTVT.

The sample holds many counts of this clonotype. This sequence joins TRBV2 and TRBJ2-7; a possible D gene is TRBD1 (6 bases). This CDR3 region has 13 residues. V lost 7 bases and J 2 bases, leaving 12 bases between the germline ends. Germline-derived CDR1 and CDR2 are SNHLY and FYNNEI. CDR3 protein: CASKGQSAYEQYF. The CDR3 DNA reads as TGTGCCAGCAAAGGACAGAGCGCCTACGAGCAGTACTTC.

V is TRBV29-1 and J is TRBJ1-3; unclear D gene. The CDR3 has 13 residues. V lost 3 bases, J lost 7 bases, and 13 bases lay in between. The germline CDR1 and CDR2 sequences are SQVTM and ANQGSEA. CDR3 protein: CSVEVTGGNTIYF. Written as DNA, the CDR3 is TGCAGCGTTGAGGTCACCGGAGGCAACACCATATATTTT.

The chain employs TRBV7-9 and TRBJ1-6, with 8 bases matching TRBD1. The germline V gene encodes CDR1 SEHNR and CDR2 FQNEAQ (reference sequence). The ends lost 4 bases at V and 8 bases at J; junction bases unmatched: 7. The CDR3 runs 15 residues. As DNA, the CDR3 is TGTGCCAGCAGCTCCGGGACAGGTTCGGATTCACCCCTCCACTTT. The encoded protein is CASSSGTGSDSPLHF. Looking up the rest from reference TRBV7-9 and TRBJ1-6 gives the full variable domain: DTGVSQNPRHKITKRGQNVTFRCDPISEHNRLYWYRQTLGQGPEFLTYFQNEAQLEKSRLLSDRFSAERPKGSFSTLEIQRTEQGDSAMYLCASSSGTGSDSPLHFGNGTRLTVT.

This clonotype appeared many times. The V gene is TRBV6-6, the J gene TRBJ2-3; perhaps TRBD1 as D (5 bases). Germline V gene data show CDR1 as MNHNY and CDR2 as SVGAGI (reference sequence). The CDR3 consists of 15 residues. V shed 5 bases and J shed 2 bases, with 14 bases lying between them. CDR3 nucleotide sequence: TGTGCCAGCAGTCCCCCGGCAGGGAACACAGATACGCAGTATTTT. It yields the protein CASSPPAGNTDTQYF.

The gene calls are TRBV12-3 or TRBV12-4 and TRBJ2-5; no clear D gene. This CDR3 region has 15 residues. The ends were cut back, 1 base at V and 2 bases at J, with 11 bases in the middle. The CDR3 spells CASSLGAINQETQYF. CDR3 in DNA: TGTGCCAGCAGTTTAGGGGCGATAAATCAAGAGACCCAGTACTTC.

This clonotype was recorded at least ten times. The genes are TRBV28 and TRBJ2-1, with D perhaps TRBD1 or TRBD2 (6 bases each). Per germline, CDR1 MDHEN and CDR2 SYDVKM. V was shortened by 5 bases and J by 10 bases, with 12 bases between the two germline ends. The CDR3 spans 12 residues. CDR3: CASSGGGREQFF. The CDR3, as DNA: TGTGCCAGCAGTGGAGGGGGTAGGGAGCAGTTCTTC.

V is TRBV7-2 and J is TRBJ1-2; D is ambiguous. Germline CDR1 is SGHTA and CDR2 is FQGNSA. Trimming cost V 1 base and J 7 bases, with 7 bases left between them. This CDR3 region has 12 residues. The CDR3 DNA sequence: TGTGCCAGCAGCTTAGAGGTTTCTGGCTACACCTTC. Its translation: CASSLEVSGYTF. Complete variable domain (other parts from reference TRBV7-2 and TRBJ1-2): GAGVSQSPSNKVTEKGKDVELRCDPISGHTALYWYRQSLGQGLEFLIYFQGNSAPDKSGLPSDRFSAERTGGSVSTLTIQRTQQEDSAVYLCASSLEVSGYTFGSGTRLTVV.

This clonotype showed up just a few times. A much bigger clone sits one base away, suggesting this may be a read error. The V gene is TRBV6-6, the J gene TRBJ2-7; D unresolved. The germline V and J ends were trimmed by 5 bases and 2 bases, with 7 bases remaining between them. This CDR3 spans 12 amino acids. Germline V CDR1 and CDR2: MNHNY, SVGAGI (reference sequence). CDR3 sequence: CASSPKTYEQYF. The CDR3 region has the DNA TGTGCCAGCAGTCCAAAGACCTACGAGCAGTACTTC.

At least ten counts were recorded for this clonotype. V usage is TRBV6-5 and J usage is TRBJ2-5; possible D gene TRBD1, 6 bases. Trimming cost V 5 bases and J 7 bases, with 20 bases left between them. The V gene's germline CDR1 is MNHEY and CDR2 SVGAGI. This CDR3 contains 15 residues. The DNA for the CDR3 is TGTGCCAGCAGTGAGGGACAAAAGAGGCGTGGGACCCAGTACTTC. Translating gives CASSEGQKRRGTQYF.

There are many counts of this clonotype. The chain combines TRBV20-1 with TRBJ2-1, with TRBD1 identical over 10 bases. Germline CDR1 reads DFQATT; CDR2 reads SNEGSKA (reference sequence). V was clipped by 5 bases and J by 6 bases; unmatched bases: 4. This CDR3 contains 13 residues. This chain's CDR3 is CSAGDRGGNEQFF. As DNA, the CDR3 is TGCAGTGCTGGGGACAGGGGAGGCAATGAGCAGTTCTTC.